This paragraph covers one TCR beta chain sequence. The antigen is not known. Systemic immunosuppression or autoimmune disease history was grounds to exclude patients. Germline CDR1 SGHDT, CDR2 YYEEEE. The CDR3 extends over 16 amino acids. J was trimmed by 8 bases and V by 4 bases; bases with no gene match: 15. This specimen comes from a study of OX40 agonist ivuxolimab in advanced cancers. Background on the study: From roughly 23 to 85 years was the age range, with a mean of 60 years, and around 84% were male. Allowance was made for prior anti-PD-1, anti-PD-L1 or anti-CTLA-4 therapy, and 40% to 45% had some. Broader study findings: Patients who responded partially at 0.1-3.0 mg/kg showed clonal expansion ranking among the lowest.

TCRdb's copy holds only in-frame clones and misses some; the assay was immunoSEQ multiplex PCR. The top ten hold approximately 9.9% of the sample, which has fewer than 85,000 clones, about 90% seen once. This TCR came from an adult with an advanced solid tumor such as melanoma, head and neck, liver or kidney cancer. The sample was CD4+ or CD8+ T cells sorted from blood, taken in a trial of the OX40 agonist ivuxolimab. The chain employs TRBV5-6 and TRBJ2-1; 7 positions agree with TRBD1. The CDR3 DNA reads as TGTGCCAGCAGCAACCCTACAGGGGCCGAGGCCGATGAGCAGTTCTTC. Amino acids: CASSNPTGAEADEQFF.